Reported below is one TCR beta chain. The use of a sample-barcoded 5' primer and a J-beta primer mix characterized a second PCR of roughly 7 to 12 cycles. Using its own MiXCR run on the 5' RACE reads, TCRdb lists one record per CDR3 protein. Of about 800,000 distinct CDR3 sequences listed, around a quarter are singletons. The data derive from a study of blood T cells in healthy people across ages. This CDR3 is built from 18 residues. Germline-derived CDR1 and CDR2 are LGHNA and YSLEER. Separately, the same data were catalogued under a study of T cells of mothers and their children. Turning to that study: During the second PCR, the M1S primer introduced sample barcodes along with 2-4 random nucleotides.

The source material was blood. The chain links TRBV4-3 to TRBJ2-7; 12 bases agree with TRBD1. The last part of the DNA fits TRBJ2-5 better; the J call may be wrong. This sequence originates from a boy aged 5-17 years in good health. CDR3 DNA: TGCGCCAGCAGCCAAGATCGGGCCGGGACAGGGGGCCGAGAGACCCAGTACTTC. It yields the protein CASSQDRAGTGGRETQYF.